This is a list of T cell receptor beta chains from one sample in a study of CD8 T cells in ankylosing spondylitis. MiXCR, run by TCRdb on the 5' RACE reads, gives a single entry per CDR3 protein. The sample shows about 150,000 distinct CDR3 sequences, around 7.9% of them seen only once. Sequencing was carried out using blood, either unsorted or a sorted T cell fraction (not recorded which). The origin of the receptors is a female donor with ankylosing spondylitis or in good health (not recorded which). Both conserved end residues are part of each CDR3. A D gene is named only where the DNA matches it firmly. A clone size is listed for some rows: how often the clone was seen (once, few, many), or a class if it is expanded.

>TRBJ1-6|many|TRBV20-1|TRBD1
TGCAGTGCTAGGGACAGGGAGAATTCACCCCTCCACTTT
CSARDRENSPLHF
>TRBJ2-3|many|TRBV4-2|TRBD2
TGTGCCAGCAGCGTTAGCGGGGGGGACACAGATACGCAGTATTTT
CASSVSGGDTDTQYF
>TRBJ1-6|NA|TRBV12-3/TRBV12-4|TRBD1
TGTGCCAGCAGTCGGGACAGGGAATCACCCCTCCACTTT
CASSRDRESPLHF
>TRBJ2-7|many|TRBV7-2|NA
TGTGCCAGCAGCCCCACCATGTGGGAGCAGTACTTC
CASSPTMWEQYF
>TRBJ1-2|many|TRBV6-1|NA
TGTGCCAGCAGGGGGCGGGGGCTTGACTATGGCTACACCTTC
CASRGRGLDYGYTF
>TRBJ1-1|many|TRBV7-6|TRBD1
TGTGCCAGCAGCTTCACCCCGGACAGGATCACTGAAGCTTTCTTT
CASSFTPDRITEAFF
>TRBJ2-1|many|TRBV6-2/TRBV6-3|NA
TGTGCCAGCATGGAGGGGACCTACAATGAGCAGTTCTTC
CASMEGTYNEQFF
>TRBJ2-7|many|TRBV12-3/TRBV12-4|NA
TGTGCCAGCAGTTTAAGACAGGTCTACGAGCAGTACTTC
CASSLRQVYEQYF
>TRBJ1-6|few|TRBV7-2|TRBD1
TGTGCCAGCAGCTTAATACCGGGACAGAGAAATTCACCCCTCCACTTT
CASSLIPGQRNSPLHF
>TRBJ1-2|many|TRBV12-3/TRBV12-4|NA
TGTGCCAGCAGCCGTGACGGTATCTATGGCTACACCTTC
CASSRDGIYGYTF
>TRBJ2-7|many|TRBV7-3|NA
TGTGCCAGCAGCTTAAGGGCTACCCTAAGCTCCTACGAGCAGTACTTC
CASSLRATLSSYEQYF
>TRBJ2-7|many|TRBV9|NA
TGTGCCAGCAGCCGAAGCTGGAACTCCTACGAGCAGTACTTC
CASSRSWNSYEQYF
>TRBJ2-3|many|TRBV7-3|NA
TGTGCCAGCAGCTTCGACTACACAGATACGCAGTATTTT
CASSFDYTDTQYF
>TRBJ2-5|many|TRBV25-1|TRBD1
TGTGCCAGCAGTGCCGGGACAGGGAAGACCCAGTACTTC
CASSAGTGKTQYF
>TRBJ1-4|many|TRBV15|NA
TGTGCCACCAGCAGACCGGAGGTAGAAAAACTGTTTTTT
CATSRPEVEKLFF
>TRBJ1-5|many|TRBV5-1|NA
TGCGCCAGCAGCTTGACAGTCAATCAGCCCCAGCATTTT
CASSLTVNQPQHF
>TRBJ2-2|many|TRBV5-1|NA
TGCGCCAGCAGCGCGACCGGGGGCAGCCCCGGGGAGCTGTTTTTT
CASSATGGSPGELFF
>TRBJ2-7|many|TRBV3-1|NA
TGTGCCAGCAGCCTCAAGTTCGGAGCTGCGAACAGGGAAAACGAGCAGTACTTC
CASSLKFGAANRENEQYF
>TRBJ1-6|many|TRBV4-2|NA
TGTGCCAGCAGCCAGTCAGGGAAACCCCTCCACTTT
CASSQSGKPLHF
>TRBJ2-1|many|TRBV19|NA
TGTGCCAGTAGTATAGGGGGATCCCATCACAATGAGCAGTTCTTC
CASSIGGSHHNEQFF
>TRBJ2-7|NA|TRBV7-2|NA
TGTGCCAGCAGCCAACACAGGGCCTACGAGCAGTACTTC
CASSQHRAYEQYF
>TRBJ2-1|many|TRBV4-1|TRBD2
TGCGCCAGCAGCCAACATAGCGGGGGTCGCTCCTACAATGAGCAGTTCTTC
CASSQHSGGRSYNEQFF
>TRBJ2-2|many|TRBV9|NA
TGTGCCAGCAGCGTAGGAGGGAATGGTTTGAACACCGGGGAGCTGTTTTTT
CASSVGGNGLNTGELFF
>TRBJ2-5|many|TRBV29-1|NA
TGCAGCGCCTATAGGACGGATCAAGAGACCCAGTACTTC
CSAYRTDQETQYF
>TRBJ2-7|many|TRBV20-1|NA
TGCAGTGCCTCTCATCTCGGGAGCTCCTACGAGCAGTACTTC
CSASHLGSSYEQYF
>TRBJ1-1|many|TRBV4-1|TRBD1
TGCGCCAGCAGCCAGCCAGGGGGGCCTAGGTCTGAAGTTTTCTTT
CASSQPGGPRSEVFF
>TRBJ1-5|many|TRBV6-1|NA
TGTGCCAGCAGCCTCCCCGGGGGCAGACAGCCCCAGCATTTT
CASSLPGGRQPQHF
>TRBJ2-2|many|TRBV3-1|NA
TGTGCCAGCACGAGCGGAAACACCGGGGAGCTGTTTTTT
CASTSGNTGELFF
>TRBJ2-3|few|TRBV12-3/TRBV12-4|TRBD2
TGTGCCCTCAGTTTAAGCCCTAGCGGAACCCTTCGGCCGGATACGCAGTATTTT
CALSLSPSGTLRPDTQYF
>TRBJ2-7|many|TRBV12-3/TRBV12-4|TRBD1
TGTGCCAGCAGTTTTCTCCGGACAGGGGGCGAGCAGTACTTC
CASSFLRTGGEQYF
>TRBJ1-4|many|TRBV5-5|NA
TGTGCCAGCAGCTCTCCAGGGGCAACTAATGAAAAACTGTTTTTT
CASSSPGATNEKLFF
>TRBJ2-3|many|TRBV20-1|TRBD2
TGCAGTGCTAGGCTAGGCTGGGGGGGGACTGAGTCTAGCACAGATACGCAGTATTTT
CSARLGWGGTESSTDTQYF
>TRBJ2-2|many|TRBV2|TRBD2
TGTGCCAGCAGTGAAGTACTAGCGGCCGGGGAGCTGTTTTTT
CASSEVLAAGELFF
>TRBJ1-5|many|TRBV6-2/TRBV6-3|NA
TGTGCCAGCAGGAGGTGGGGAAATAGCAATCAGCCCCAGCATTTT
CASRRWGNSNQPQHF
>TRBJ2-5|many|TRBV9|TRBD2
TGTGCCAGCAGCCTCTCCAGCGGGGGACAAGAGACCCAGTACTTC
CASSLSSGGQETQYF
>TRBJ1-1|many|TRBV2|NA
TGTGCCAGGGGACCGATGAACACTGAAGCTTTCTTT
CARGPMNTEAFF
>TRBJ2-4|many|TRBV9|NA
TGTGCCAGCAGCCCTAGTGCGGGTCTTGACATTCAGTACTTC
CASSPSAGLDIQYF
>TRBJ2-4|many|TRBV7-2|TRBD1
TGTGCCAGCAGCCCCCCCCGGACAGGGCTAGCCAAAAACATTCAGTACTTC
CASSPPRTGLAKNIQYF
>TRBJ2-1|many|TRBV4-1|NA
TGCGCCAGCAGCCAAGTTGCGGGCTCCTACAATGAGCAGTTCTTC
CASSQVAGSYNEQFF
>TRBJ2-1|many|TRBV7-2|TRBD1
TGTGCCAGCAGCTACCCGGGACAGGGGTCCTACAATGAGCAGTTCTTC
CASSYPGQGSYNEQFF